The 32 T cell receptor beta chains given below trace back to one sample, sequenced in a study of vaccination and CD4 T cells after COVID-19. Via MiXCR, TCRdb re-called the PCR reads, giving one row per CDR3 protein. Here the sample spans 25,000 or so distinct CDR3 sequences, around 53% being singletons. Here the sequenced sample was CD4+ T cells from blood, taken before SARS-CoV-2 vaccination. The receptors originated from a human donor who had recovered from COVID-19.

There are a few counts of this clonotype. J is TRBJ1-4 and V is TRBV7-2; D uncertain. Trimming removed 1 base from V and 0 bases from J, with 9 bases in between. CDR1 and CDR2 (germline): SGHTA, FQGNSA. This CDR3 spans 16 amino acids. The CDR3, as DNA: TGTGCCAGCAGCTTAGTCGCGGCGCCAACTAATGAAAAACTGTTTTTT. It encodes CASSLVAAPTNEKLFF.

This clonotype qualifies as medium-sized. The J gene is TRBJ2-5, the V gene TRBV27, with 8 bases matching TRBD2. The V gene's germline CDR1 is MNHEY and CDR2 SMNVEV (reference sequence). Trimming took 6 bases from V and 2 from J; bases not matched to a gene: 2. The CDR3 runs to 13 residues. DNA for the CDR3: TGTGCCAGCAGGACTAGCGCTCAAGAGACCCAGTACTTC. Protein: CASRTSAQETQYF.

This clonotype was observed a few times. The chain has TRBV20-1 and TRBJ2-1; 7 nucleotides match TRBD1. The ends lost 2 bases at V and 5 bases at J; junction bases unmatched: 18. This CDR3 region has 18 residues. Germline V gene lookup returns CDR1 DFQATT and CDR2 SNEGSKA (reference sequence). In DNA, the CDR3 is TGCAGTGCTAGACCTATAACCCGACAGGGTCGAAAACACAATGAGCAGTTCTTC. Residues: CSARPITRQGRKHNEQFF.

This clonotype occurred a few times. This chain connects TRBV20-1 to TRBJ2-2; D is unresolved. Germline values: CDR1 DFQATT, CDR2 SNEGSKA (reference sequence). Trimming removed 6 bases at V and 7 bases at J, with 15 bases between. The CDR3 runs to 13 residues. The chain's CDR3 is CSAPMSESGELFF. DNA for the CDR3: TGCAGTGCCCCAATGTCTGAGAGCGGGGAGCTGTTTTTT.

The V call is TRBV28, the J call TRBJ2-2; D gene unclear. With 5 bases removed from V and 2 bases from J, the gap between germline ends came to 6 bases. The CDR3 sequence is 13 residues long. From germline, CDR1 is MDHEN and CDR2 SYDVKM. The CDR3 here is CASSPPNTGELFF. CDR3 bases: TGTGCCAGCAGTCCTCCTAACACCGGGGAGCTGTTTTTT.

This clonotype was seen once. V is TRBV7-9 and J is TRBJ2-1; a weak D match, TRBD2 (5 bases). The CDR3 is 15 residues long. The germline V gene encodes CDR1 SEHNR and CDR2 FQNEAQ (reference sequence). V was clipped by 3 bases and J by 6 bases, with 15 bases between them. In DNA form, the CDR3 reads TGTGCCAGCAGCTTCCGGGAACTAAGGAGCAATGAGCAGTTCTTC. Translation: CASSFRELRSNEQFF.

This clonotype was seen a handful of times. The chain employs TRBV19 and TRBJ1-6, with a possible D match to TRBD1 (6 bases). The CDR3 is 12 amino acids. The V and J ends lost 6 bases and 8 bases respectively, with 8 bases between them. From germline, CDR1 is LNHDA and CDR2 SQIVND (reference sequence). The CDR3 sequence is CASRNRDSPLHF. In DNA, the CDR3 is TGTGCCAGTAGGAACAGGGATTCACCCCTCCACTTT.

The rearrangement links TRBV6-1 to TRBJ2-1, with 11 bases identical to TRBD2. Germline values: CDR1 MNHNS, CDR2 SASEGT. V was pared by 1 base and J by 0 bases, with 8 bases of the junction left unmatched. The CDR3 extends over 19 amino acids. The CDR3 DNA follows: TGTGCCAGCAGTGAAGTCGGACTAGCGGGCTCCCTCTCCTACAATGAGCAGTTCTTC. This sequence encodes CASSEVGLAGSLSYNEQFF.

This chain connects TRBV24-1 to TRBJ2-1, with a tentative D call TRBD2 (6 bases). Germline CDR1 KGHDR, CDR2 SFDVKD. Trimming stripped 4 bases from V and 5 bases from J, with 14 bases between. The CDR3 totals 15 residues. CDR3 sequence reads: CATSEYGTANNEQFF. Written as DNA, the CDR3 is TGTGCCACCAGTGAATATGGGACTGCAAACAATGAGCAGTTCTTC.

The CDR3 is CASSQYRSFPVAGSGGETQYF. The CDR3 DNA sequence: TGTGCCAGCAGCCAATATAGGTCCTTCCCGGTAGCGGGATCCGGCGGGGAGACCCAGTACTTC. V and J are TRBV14 and TRBJ2-5, with 8 bases fitting TRBD2. The CDR3 spans 21 residues. V trimming: 2 bases; J trimming: 5 bases; junction bases outside the gene matches: 25. The germline V gene has CDR1 SGHDN and CDR2 FVKESK.

V is TRBV19 and J is TRBJ2-1; D is possibly TRBD1 (7 bases). Trimming cost V 1 base and J 5 bases, with 9 bases left between them. CDR1 is LNHDA, CDR2 SQIVND, per germline (reference sequence). This CDR3 has 14 residues. The CDR3 loop is CASSIGRGHNEQFF. CDR3 DNA sequence: TGTGCCAGTAGTATAGGGAGGGGGCACAATGAGCAGTTCTTC.

This clonotype was counted only a few times. The chain links TRBV20-1 to TRBJ2-7; 11 bases are a match to TRBD2. CDR1 and CDR2 from the germline V gene are DFQATT and SNEGSKA (reference sequence). CDR3 length: 15 amino acids. The junction had 6 bases not matched to a gene; V was cut back by 2 bases and J by 3 bases. The chain's CDR3 is CSARNLAGGNYEQYF. The CDR3 nucleotides are TGCAGTGCTAGAAATCTAGCGGGAGGTAACTACGAGCAGTACTTC.

The chain is built from TRBV5-1 and TRBJ2-2, with 8 bases matching TRBD2. This CDR3 is built from 16 residues. From germline, CDR1 is SGHRS and CDR2 YFSETQ. V lost 4 bases and J lost 3; bases outside the gene matches: 8. CDR3 in amino acids: CASSRSGRGDTGELFF. Written as DNA, the CDR3 is TGCGCCAGCAGCAGAAGCGGGAGAGGGGACACCGGGGAGCTGTTTTTT. The full variable domain, its missing parts supplied by reference TRBV5-1 and TRBJ2-2, is KAGVTQTPRYLIKTRGQQVTLSCSPISGHRSVSWYQQTPGQGLQFLFEYFSETQRNKGNFPGRFSGRQFSNSRSEMNVSTLELGDSALYLCASSRSGRGDTGELFFGEGSRLTVL.

This clonotype was observed a few times. CDR3 sequence reads: CSAVISRGAKNIQYF. Here the CDR3 DNA reads TGCAGTGCCGTAATTAGCCGAGGGGCCAAAAACATTCAGTACTTC. The genes are TRBV20-1 and TRBJ2-4, with D possibly TRBD2 on 5 matching bases. This CDR3 region has 15 residues. Deletions cut 6 bases from V and 1 base from J, with 16 bases between. The germline V gene encodes CDR1 DFQATT and CDR2 SNEGSKA (reference sequence).

This clonotype was counted between two and nine times. The V call is TRBV7-9, the J call TRBJ2-5; TRBD2 agrees at 12 bases. V trimming: 11 bases; J trimming: 4 bases; junction bases outside the gene matches: 5. CDR1 and CDR2 from the germline V gene are SEHNR and FQNEAQ (reference sequence). This CDR3 comprises 13 residues. CDR3 amino acids: CASVLAGGETQYF. The CDR3, as DNA: TGTGCCTCTGTACTAGCGGGAGGAGAGACCCAGTACTTC.

This clonotype was seen more than once but under ten times. The V gene is TRBV20-1, the J gene TRBJ1-1; D not certain. In germline, CDR1 is DFQATT, CDR2 SNEGSKA (reference sequence). Trimming stripped 6 bases from V and 0 bases from J, with 8 bases between. This CDR3 has 12 amino acids. CDR3 residues: CSAGLMNTEAFF. The DNA of the CDR3 is TGCAGTGCGGGTCTTATGAACACTGAAGCTTTCTTT.

The chain has TRBV6-1 and TRBJ1-2; D gene uncertain. Trimming removed 2 bases at V and 5 bases at J, with 15 bases between. The CDR3 has 15 amino acids. CDR1 MNHNS and CDR2 SASEGT come from the germline V gene. For the CDR3, the DNA is TGTGCCAGCAGTGAAATGTTCCGGACTGATTATGGCTACACCTTC. As protein: CASSEMFRTDYGYTF.

This clonotype has more than one count but fewer than ten. The gene calls are TRBV28 and TRBJ1-5, with 11 bases that match TRBD1. The CDR3 totals 15 residues. The germline V gene has CDR1 MDHEN and CDR2 SYDVKM. Trimming cost V 0 bases and J 5 bases; bases outside gene matches: 0. Here the CDR3 reads CASSLWDRGHQPQHF. The CDR3 DNA sequence: TGTGCCAGCAGTTTATGGGACAGGGGGCATCAGCCCCAGCATTTT. Using reference TRBV28 and TRBJ1-5 for the parts outside the CDR3, the full variable domain is DVKVTQSSRYLVKRTGEKVFLECVQDMDHENMFWYRQDPGLGLRLIYFSYDVKMKEKGDIPEGYSVSREKKERFSLILESASTNQTSMYLCASSLWDRGHQPQHFGDGTRLSIL.

Here the CDR3 reads CSATRQGPSTGELFF. The CDR3 bases are TGCAGTGCCACAAGACAGGGCCCGAGCACCGGGGAGCTGTTTTTT. This chain uses TRBV20-1 with TRBJ2-2, with TRBD1 identical over 7 bases. The CDR3 loop spans 15 amino acids. Looked up from germline, CDR1 is DFQATT and CDR2 is SNEGSKA (reference sequence). V lost 6 bases and J lost 4; bases outside the gene matches: 11.

This clonotype has a handful of counts. The V call is TRBV11-2, the J call TRBJ2-7, with TRBD2 identical over 9 bases. The CDR3 loop spans 15 amino acids. Germline V gene lookup returns CDR1 SGHAT and CDR2 FQNNGV. Losses at the gene ends were 1 base for V and 4 bases for J; bases not matched to a gene: 5. The CDR3 is CASSLVGGRAYEQYF. The CDR3, as DNA: TGTGCCAGCAGCTTAGTTGGCGGGAGGGCTTACGAGCAGTACTTC.

The J gene is TRBJ2-2, the V gene TRBV15; D perhaps matches TRBD1 (5 bases). Germline V gives CDR1 LNHNV, CDR2 YYDKDF (reference sequence). The V end lost 3 bases, the J end lost 3 bases, and 11 bases lay between the germline ends. This CDR3 has 15 amino acids. CDR3 bases: TGTGCCACCAGCAGGCTCACCAGGGACACCGGGGAGCTGTTTTTT. Translation: CATSRLTRDTGELFF.

The chain carries TRBV6-5 and TRBJ1-4; D is unresolved. Germline CDR1 reads MNHEY; CDR2 reads SVGAGI. Trimming removed 3 bases from V and 4 bases from J, with 15 bases in between. This CDR3 contains 16 residues. In DNA, the CDR3 is TGTGCCAGCAGTTATTCACATGACGGCAATAATGAAAAACTGTTTTTT. This translates into CASSYSHDGNNEKLFF.

Remarks on this clonotype: The missing conserved phenylalanine or tryptophan at the end of this CDR3 makes a read error likely. This chain uses TRBV28 with TRBJ2-3; no clear D. V was pared by 4 bases and J by 4 bases, with 9 bases between. This CDR3 is 13 amino acids long. CDR1 is MDHEN and CDR2 is SYDVKM in the germline V gene. The CDR3 here is CASSSYRADTQYS. DNA for the CDR3: TGTGCCAGCAGTTCGTATAGGGCAGATACGCAGTATTCT.

This chain connects TRBV6-1 to TRBJ1-1, with 8 bases matching TRBD1. This CDR3 region has 15 residues. J lost 3 bases, V lost 6 bases, and 9 bases had no gene match. The germline gives CDR1 MNHNS, CDR2 SASEGT. In DNA form, the CDR3 reads TGTGCCAGCAGACGGCCCGGACAGGGCGACACTGAAGCTTTCTTT. Protein: CASRRPGQGDTEAFF.

This clonotype came up a few times. V and J are TRBV6-1 and TRBJ1-5; D uncertain. The V end lost 6 bases, the J end lost 2 bases, and 5 bases lay between the germline ends. The CDR3 spans 12 residues. Germline V gene sequence: CDR1 MNHNS, CDR2 SASEGT. The DNA of the CDR3 is TGTGCCAGCAGGGAGGGCAATCAGCCCCAGCATTTT. This gives the protein CASREGNQPQHF.

The V gene is TRBV5-4, the J gene TRBJ2-3; TRBD2 aligns across 9 bases. J lost 5 bases, V lost 1 base, and 5 bases had no gene match. CDR1 is SGHNT and CDR2 is YYREEE in the germline V gene (reference sequence). The CDR3 is 15 residues long. This CDR3 is CASSLRLAGKDTQYF. The CDR3 DNA follows: TGTGCCAGCAGCTTGAGGCTAGCGGGGAAAGATACGCAGTATTTT.

This sequence joins TRBV19 and TRBJ2-7; 10 nucleotides match TRBD1. CDR1 LNHDA and CDR2 SQIVND come from the germline V gene (reference sequence). V lost 6 bases to trimming and J lost 1 base; unmatched junction nucleotides: 3. The CDR3 has 14 residues. The CDR3 region is CASRRTGGSYEQYF. The CDR3, as DNA: TGTGCCAGTAGACGGACAGGGGGTTCCTACGAGCAGTACTTC.

The chain uses TRBV29-1 and TRBJ1-5; perhaps TRBD1 as D (5 bases). Germline V gives CDR1 SQVTM, CDR2 ANQGSEA. V was trimmed by 6 bases and J by 4 bases, leaving 16 bases between them. CDR3 length equals 14 residues. This chain's CDR3 is CSVTETAFNQPQHF. Here the CDR3 DNA reads TGCAGCGTGACCGAGACAGCCTTTAATCAGCCCCAGCATTTT.

The chain combines TRBV14 with TRBJ1-2, with 7 bases aligning to TRBD1. This CDR3 is built from 13 residues. The V segment lost 8 bases and the J segment 0 bases; nucleotides outside the gene matches: 3. Per germline, CDR1 SGHDN and CDR2 FVKESK. CDR3 coding DNA: TGTGCCAGCGGACAGGATCCTAACTATGGCTACACCTTC. Translated: CASGQDPNYGYTF. Supplemented by reference TRBV14 and TRBJ1-2, the full variable domain reads EAGVTQFPSHSVIEKGQTVTLRCDPISGHDNLYWYRRVMGKEIKFLLHFVKESKQDESGMPNNRFLAERTGGTYSTLKVQPAELEDSGVYFCASGQDPNYGYTFGSGTRLTVV.

J is TRBJ2-3 and V is TRBV20-1; the match to TRBD2 covers 7 bases. After removal of 2 bases from V and 6 bases from J, the junction contained 8 bases not matched to a gene. The germline CDR1 and CDR2 sequences are DFQATT and SNEGSKA (reference sequence). The CDR3 covers 14 residues. CDR3 in amino acids: CSARWGGSPDTQYF. Written as DNA, the CDR3 is TGCAGTGCTAGATGGGGCGGGAGCCCGGATACGCAGTATTTT.

This clonotype was counted a few times. This chain uses TRBV6-1 with TRBJ2-6, with D perhaps matching TRBD1 (5 bases). CDR1 and CDR2 from the germline V gene are MNHNS and SASEGT. Trimming shortened V by 5 bases and J by 0 bases, and 5 bases separated the two germline ends. The length of the CDR3 is 14 residues. Written as DNA, the CDR3 is TGTGCCAGCAGTACAGGCTCTGGGGCCAACGTCCTGACTTTC. Its translation is CASSTGSGANVLTF.

The chain combines TRBV6-1 with TRBJ2-3; unclear D gene. CDR3 size: 14 residues. In germline, CDR1 is MNHNS, CDR2 SASEGT. V was cut by 6 bases and J by 0 bases, with 10 bases left in between. CDR3 loop: CASRRHGSTDTQYF. The CDR3 region has the DNA TGTGCCAGCAGACGCCACGGTAGCACAGATACGCAGTATTTT.